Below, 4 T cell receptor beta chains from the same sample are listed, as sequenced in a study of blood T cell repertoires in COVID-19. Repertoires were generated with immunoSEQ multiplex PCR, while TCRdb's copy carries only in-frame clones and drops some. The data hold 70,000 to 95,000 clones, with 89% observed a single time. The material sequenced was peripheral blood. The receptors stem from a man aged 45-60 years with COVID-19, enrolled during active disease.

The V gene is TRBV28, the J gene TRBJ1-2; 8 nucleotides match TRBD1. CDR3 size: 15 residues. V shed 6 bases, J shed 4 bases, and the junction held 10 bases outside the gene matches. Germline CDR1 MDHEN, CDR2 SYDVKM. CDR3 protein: CASRDPGGAGYGYTF. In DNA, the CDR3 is TGTGCCAGCAGAGACCCAGGGGGCGCAGGCTATGGCTACACCTTC.

CDR3 loop: CASRPGLNTGELFF. The DNA of the CDR3 is TGTGCCAGCAGACCCGGGTTAAACACCGGGGAGCTGTTTTTT. The V call is TRBV5-8, the J call TRBJ2-2; no definite D call. Germline V CDR1 and CDR2: SGHTS, YDEGEE. Trimming removed 5 bases at V and 2 bases at J, with 10 bases between. The CDR3 totals 14 residues.

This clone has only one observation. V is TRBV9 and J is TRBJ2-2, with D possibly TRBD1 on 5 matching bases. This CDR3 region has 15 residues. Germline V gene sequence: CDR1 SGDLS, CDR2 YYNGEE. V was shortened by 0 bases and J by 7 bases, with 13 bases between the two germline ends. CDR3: CASSVGGGAGGELFF. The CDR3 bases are TGTGCCAGCAGCGTAGGGGGTGGGGCTGGCGGGGAGCTGTTTTTT.

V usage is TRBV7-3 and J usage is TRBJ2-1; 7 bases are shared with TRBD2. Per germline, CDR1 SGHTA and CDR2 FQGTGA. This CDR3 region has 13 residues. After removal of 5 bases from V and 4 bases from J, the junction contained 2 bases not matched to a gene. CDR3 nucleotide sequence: TGTGCCAGCAGCCGCGGGGGATACAATGAGCAGTTCTTC. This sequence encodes CASSRGGYNEQFF.